This is a list of T cell receptor beta chains from one sample in a study. TCRdb re-analysed the 5' RACE reads in MiXCR, keeping a single row per CDR3 protein. This sample yields tens of thousands of distinct CDR3 sequences, of which around 30% are seen a single time; around 2.3% belongs to the top ten. Sequences were obtained from tumor-infiltrating naive CD4+ T cells sorted from the breast tumor. All receptors come from a female donor with breast cancer. Each CDR3 is given with its conserved first and last residue. The D gene is left open where the match is weak. Clone size appears in some rows only: once, few, many, or a class for an expanded clone.

medium-sized	TRBV5-1	TRBJ1-6	-	TGCGCCAGCAGCTTTGGGGGCTGGAATAATTCACCCCTCCACTTT	CASSFGGWNNSPLHF
-	TRBV20-1	TRBJ1-5	-	TGCAGTGCTAGTGATAAGGCAGTGAAATATAGCAATCAGCCCCAGCATTTT	CSASDKAVKYSNQPQHF
medium-sized	TRBV20-1	TRBJ2-6	-	TGCAGTGCTCCGCCTAGCTCCGGTGGGGCCAACGTCCTGACTTTC	CSAPPSSGGANVLTF
many	TRBV4-2	TRBJ1-4	TRBD1	TGTGCCAGCAGCCCCGGACAGGGGACAACTAATGAAAAACTGTTTTTT	CASSPGQGTTNEKLFF
few	TRBV29-1	TRBJ2-1	TRBD2	TGCAGCGTTGATAATGACCTAGCGGCCAAGTTCTTC	CSVDNDLAAKFF
many	TRBV20-1	TRBJ1-1	-	TGCAGTGCTAGATTATTCAGGGTCACGAACACTGAAGCTTTCTTT	CSARLFRVTNTEAFF
-	TRBV4-2	TRBJ2-6	-	TGTGCCAGCAGCCAAGACGGCCTCTCTGGGGCCAACGTCCTGACTTTC	CASSQDGLSGANVLTF
many	TRBV21-1	TRBJ1-5	-	TGTGCCAGCAGCTCGAGGCGGGACAGGGGTCAGCCCCAGCATTTT	CASSSRRDRGQPQHF
medium-sized	TRBV12-3/TRBV12-4	TRBJ2-7	-	TGTGCCAGCAGTTTGGGGCTCTCTCCCTACGAGCAGTACTTC	CASSLGLSPYEQYF
many	TRBV6-1	TRBJ1-1	-	TGTGCCAGCCAAACCCATAGCGCGGGGGCTAAGGGACCCTACACTGAAGCTTTCTTT	CASQTHSAGAKGPYTEAFF
-	TRBV4-1	TRBJ2-3	-	TGCGCCAGCAGCCAAGAGTCTCACTCCGATACGCAGTATTTT	CASSQESHSDTQYF
medium-sized	TRBV6-5	TRBJ1-1	-	TGTGCCAGCAGCAGGGGAGGTGGCACTGAAGCTTTCTTT	CASSRGGGTEAFF
many	TRBV19	TRBJ2-1	TRBD2	TGTGCCAGTAGTATAGAAAGCCGGGCTAGCGGGAGCAATGAGCAGTTCTTC	CASSIESRASGSNEQFF
-	TRBV15	TRBJ1-1	-	TGTGCCAACAGCAGGTTCGGGGCTAACACTGAAGCTTTCTTT	CANSRFGANTEAFF
many	TRBV29-1	TRBJ1-2	-	TGCAGCGTTGAAGATTATGGCTACACCTTC	CSVEDYGYTF
-	TRBV7-6	TRBJ2-1	TRBD1	TGTGCCAGCAGCCTAGGACAGGGGACTAATGAGCAGTTCTTC	CASSLGQGTNEQFF
medium-sized	TRBV6-5	TRBJ1-1	-	TGTGCCAGCAGTCGGGGGAGGATGATGAACACTGAAGCTTTCTTT	CASSRGRMMNTEAFF
few	TRBV10-2	TRBJ1-3	-	TGCGCCAGCAGTGAGTCGACCCTCTCTGGAAACACCATATATTTT	CASSESTLSGNTIYF
-	TRBV20-1	TRBJ1-6	-	TGCAGTGCTAGGACAGACTATAATTCACCCCTCCACTTT	CSARTDYNSPLHF
many	TRBV29-1	TRBJ1-1	-	TGCAGCACCTCCCGGGCTATGAACACTGAAGCTTTCTTT	CSTSRAMNTEAFF
many	TRBV3-1	TRBJ2-1	-	TGTGCCAGCAGCCAAGATGTTGGGGGGCAGGGGCAGTTCTTC	CASSQDVGGQGQFF
many	TRBV29-1	TRBJ2-7	-	TGCAGCGCTAGAGTCTCCTACGAGCAGTACTTC	CSARVSYEQYF
-	TRBV12-3/TRBV12-4	TRBJ1-1	-	TGTGCCAGCAGTCAAAGCCCGGGGGTGAACTCTGAAGCTTTCTTT	CASSQSPGVNSEAFF
-	TRBV20-1	TRBJ1-3	-	TGCAGTGCTAGAGATGCCGGCTCTGGAAACACCATATATTTT	CSARDAGSGNTIYF
few	TRBV7-2	TRBJ1-6	-	TGTGCCAGCAGCGTAACAGGATCCTATAATTCACCCCTCCACTTT	CASSVTGSYNSPLHF
-	TRBV24-1	TRBJ2-3	-	TGTGCCACCAGTGAGCCTGGGGTAGATACGCAGTATTTT	CATSEPGVDTQYF